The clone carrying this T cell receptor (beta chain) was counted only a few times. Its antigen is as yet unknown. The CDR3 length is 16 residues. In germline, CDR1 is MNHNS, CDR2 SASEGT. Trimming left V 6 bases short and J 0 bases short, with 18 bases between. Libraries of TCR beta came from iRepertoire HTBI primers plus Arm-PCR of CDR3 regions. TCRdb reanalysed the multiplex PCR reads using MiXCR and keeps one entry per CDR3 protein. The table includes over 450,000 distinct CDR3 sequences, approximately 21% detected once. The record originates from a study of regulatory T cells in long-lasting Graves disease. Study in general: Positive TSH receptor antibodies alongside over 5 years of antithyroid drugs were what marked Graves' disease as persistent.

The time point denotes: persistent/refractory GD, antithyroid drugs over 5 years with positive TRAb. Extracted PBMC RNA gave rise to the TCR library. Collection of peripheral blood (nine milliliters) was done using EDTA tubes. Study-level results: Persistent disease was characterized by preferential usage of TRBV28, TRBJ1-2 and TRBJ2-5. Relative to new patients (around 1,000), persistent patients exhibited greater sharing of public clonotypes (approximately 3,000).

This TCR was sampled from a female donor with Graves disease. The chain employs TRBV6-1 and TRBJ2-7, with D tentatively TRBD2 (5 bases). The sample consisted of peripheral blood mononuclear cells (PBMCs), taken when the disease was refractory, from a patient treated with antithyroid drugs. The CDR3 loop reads CASRPLEGGSSYEQYF. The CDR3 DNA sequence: TGTGCCAGCAGGCCTCTAGAAGGAGGCAGCTCCTACGAGCAGTACTTC.